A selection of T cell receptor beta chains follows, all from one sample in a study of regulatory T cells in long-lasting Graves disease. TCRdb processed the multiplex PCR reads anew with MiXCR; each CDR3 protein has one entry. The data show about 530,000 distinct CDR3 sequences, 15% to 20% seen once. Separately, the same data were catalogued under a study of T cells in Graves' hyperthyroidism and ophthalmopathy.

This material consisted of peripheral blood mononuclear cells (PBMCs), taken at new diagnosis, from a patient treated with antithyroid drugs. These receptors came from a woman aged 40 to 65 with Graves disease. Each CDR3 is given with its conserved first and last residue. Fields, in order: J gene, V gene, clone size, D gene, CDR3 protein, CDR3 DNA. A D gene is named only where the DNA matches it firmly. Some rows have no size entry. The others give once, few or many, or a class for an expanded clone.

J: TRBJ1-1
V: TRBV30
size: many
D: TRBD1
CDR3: CAWRAGGWGTEAFF
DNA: TGTGCCTGGAGAGCAGGGGGGTGGGGCACTGAAGCTTTCTTT

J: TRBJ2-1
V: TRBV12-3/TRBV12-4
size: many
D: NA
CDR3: CASSSPSYNEQFF
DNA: TGTGCCAGCAGTTCCCCCTCCTACAATGAGCAGTTCTTC

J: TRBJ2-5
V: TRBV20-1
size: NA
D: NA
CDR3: CSAPSPSFAGTQYF
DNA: TGCAGTGCCCCGTCTCCGAGCTTTGCAGGGACCCAGTACTTC

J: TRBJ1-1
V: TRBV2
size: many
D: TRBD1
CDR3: CASGPGQGNTEAFF
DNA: TGTGCCAGCGGACCCGGACAGGGGAACACTGAAGCTTTCTTT

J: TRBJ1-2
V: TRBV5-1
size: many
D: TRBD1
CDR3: CASSGRTGRSNYGYTF
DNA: TGCGCCAGCAGCGGAAGGACAGGCCGATCGAACTATGGCTACACCTTC

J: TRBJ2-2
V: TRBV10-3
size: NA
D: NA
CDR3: CASLRDTANTGELFF
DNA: TGTGCCTCCCTCAGGGACACAGCGAACACCGGGGAGCTGTTTTTT

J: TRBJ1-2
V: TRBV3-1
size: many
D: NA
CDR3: CASSQDPDRRRGYTF
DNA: TGTGCCAGCAGCCAAGATCCCGACAGGCGGCGGGGCTACACCTTC

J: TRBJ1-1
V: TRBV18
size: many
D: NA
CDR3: CASSSVATTEAFF
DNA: TGTGCCAGCTCATCCGTCGCTACTACTGAAGCTTTCTTT

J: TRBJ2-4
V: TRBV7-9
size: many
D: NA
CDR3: CASSHDTANIQYF
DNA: TGTGCCAGCAGCCACGATACCGCCAACATTCAGTACTTC

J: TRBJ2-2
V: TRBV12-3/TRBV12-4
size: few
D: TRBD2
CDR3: CASSFASGGAGELFF
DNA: TGTGCCAGCAGTTTCGCGAGCGGGGGGGCCGGGGAGCTGTTTTTT

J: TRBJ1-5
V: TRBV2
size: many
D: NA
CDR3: CASSDQGNSNQPQHF
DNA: TGTGCCAGCAGTGACCAGGGGAATAGCAATCAGCCCCAGCATTTT

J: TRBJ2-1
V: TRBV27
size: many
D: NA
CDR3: CASSFRRTYNEQFF
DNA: TGTGCCAGCAGTTTTAGGCGCACCTACAATGAGCAGTTCTTC

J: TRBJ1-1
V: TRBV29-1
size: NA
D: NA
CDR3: CSARDLQNTEAFF
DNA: TGCAGCGCTAGGGACCTACAGAACACTGAAGCTTTCTTT